A single TCR beta chain is shown here with its context. The data belong to a study of blood T cell repertoires in COVID-19. On the study more broadly: Samples came from the United States, Italy and Spain, spanning acute and convalescent COVID-19. Nucleic acid was either cDNA or gDNA, and it came from T cells, B-cell-depleted T cells, or PBMCs.

Recovery meant two consecutive negative NP/OP PCR tests, professional clearance, or resolved symptoms. CDR1 is SGHKS, CDR2 YYEKEE, per germline (reference sequence). V shed 4 bases, J shed 8 bases, and the junction held 9 bases outside the gene matches. The CDR3 has 15 residues. Authors' methods: Estimated nucleated cell counts came from reference gene primer amplification. The repertoire was sequenced with immunoSEQ multiplex PCR; TCRdb's copy has only in-frame clones and lacks some. From that table come the V and J calls and clone size; the DNA was used to work out D and trimming. This sample has over 200,000 clones; roughly 80% occur once, and the top ten carry 1.8%.

The V call is TRBV5-5, the J call TRBJ2-1; 10 nucleotides line up with TRBD1. The TCR originated in a man aged 60 to 69 who had recovered from COVID-19. Specimen: PBMCs or T cells enriched from blood (not recorded which). CDR3 protein: CASSAPGQGRDEQFF. CDR3 DNA sequence: TGTGCCAGCAGCGCCCCGGGACAGGGGAGGGATGAGCAGTTCTTC.